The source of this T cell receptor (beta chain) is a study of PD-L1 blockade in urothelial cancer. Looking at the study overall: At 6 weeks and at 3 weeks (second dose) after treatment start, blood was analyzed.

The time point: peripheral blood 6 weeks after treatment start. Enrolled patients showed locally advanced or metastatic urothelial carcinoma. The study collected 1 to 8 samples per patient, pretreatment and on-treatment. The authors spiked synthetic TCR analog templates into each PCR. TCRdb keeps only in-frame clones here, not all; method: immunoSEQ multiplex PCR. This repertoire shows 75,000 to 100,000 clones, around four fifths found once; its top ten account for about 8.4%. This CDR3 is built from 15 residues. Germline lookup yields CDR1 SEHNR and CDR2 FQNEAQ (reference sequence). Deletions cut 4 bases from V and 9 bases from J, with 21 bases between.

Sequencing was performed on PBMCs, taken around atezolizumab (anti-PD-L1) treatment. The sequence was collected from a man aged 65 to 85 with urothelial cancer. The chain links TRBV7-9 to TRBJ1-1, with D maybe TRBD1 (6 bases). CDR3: CASSSGQTDTDKAFF. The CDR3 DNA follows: TGTGCCAGCAGCTCCGGACAGACGGACACCGATAAAGCTTTCTTT.